The entry below describes one TCR beta chain. Its antigen remains unidentified. Per-base quality was not reported, and no clone a single base away is much larger than it. The record originates from a study of blood T cell repertoires in COVID-19 (dated by TCRdb to the early 2020s). Some background on the complete study: Collaborator samples came from the United States, Italy and Spain and covered acute and convalescent phases of COVID-19. The dataset comprised deeply sampled blood TCRbeta repertoires from subjects exposed to, actively infected with, or recovered from COVID-19. A freely available public database, intended as a resource for researchers studying the immune response to SARS-CoV-2, is where the repertoires were released. Where HLA class I and class II types were available, the types were taken from metadata supplied by the sample provider, not from assay-based typing. Sample metadata almost always included a de-identified subject ID, COVID-19 status, age in years and sex. Samples came from the ongoing ImmuneRACE study (first 160 participants) plus 1,254 subjects from 6 global collaborators. The prospective study material was composed of cDNA or gDNA derived from T cells, B-cell-depleted T cells, or PBMCs.

One collaborating source in Seattle enrolled patients while the patients were actively infected and followed the patients over time throughout the course of disease. Whole blood was collected in K2EDTA tubes by collaborating institutions according to the institutions' own protocols. Collaborator samples were shipped for TCRbeta analysis as frozen whole blood, isolated PBMCs, or DNA extracted from either sample type. On the study overall, not on this receptor specifically: Clinical and demographic metadata were provided uncurated, with the amount varying by source and participant.

The immunoSEQ Assay, a bias-controlled multiplex PCR, was used to amplify TCRbeta CDR3 regions from genomic DNA. Per the authors' processing: The number of nucleated cells in each sample was estimated from the amplification of reference gene primers within the assay. To quantify the absolute abundance of each unique TCRbeta CDR3 rearrangement, sequence reads were collapsed and filtered. For each sample, productive Simpson clonality was calculated as the square root of Simpson's diversity index over productive rearrangements. What TCRdb holds here is the immuneACCESS table cut down to in-frame rearrangements. Part of the clones is not present; checked against another copy, under half of the missing clones reflect an unresolved V gene, and the others are unexplained. D and trimming were read from the DNA, whereas the V and J calls and clone size are those reported in that table. This sample is represented by some 270,000 clones; roughly 88% of them were singletons. The ten top clones hold roughly 5.2% of the sample.

The V and J ends are trimmed by 1 base and 0 bases, leaving 4 bases between them. As encoded in the germline V gene, CDR1 is MDHEN while CDR2 is SYDVKM. The CDR3 numbers 15 residues from cysteine through phenylalanine. The DNA shown is the 45-base CDR3, in frame from base 1. The sequence was collected from a woman aged 80 or over with COVID-19, enrolled during active disease. The sequenced sample was peripheral blood. The V and J genes are TRBV28 and TRBJ2-6, with the D gene not confidently named. CDR3 region: CASSLLSSGANVLTF. The DNA is as follows: TGTGCCAGCAGTTTATTGAGCTCTGGGGCCAACGTCCTGACTTTC. Beyond the CDR3, the reference TRBV28 and TRBJ2-6 genes provide the residues; the full variable domain reads: DVKVTQSSRYLVKRTGEKVFLECVQDMDHENMFWYRQDPGLGLRLIYFSYDVKMKEKGDIPEGYSVSREKKERFSLILESASTNQTSMYLCASSLLSSGANVLTFGAGSRLTVL.